The sequence of this T cell receptor (beta chain) was determined in a study of monozygotic twins with inflammatory bowel disease. About this clonotype: No antigen is known for it.

The CDR3 length is 14 residues. Germline values: CDR1 MNHEY, CDR2 SVGEGT. Per-sample cDNA came from eight separate reactions. TCRdb reworked the 5' RACE reads into one entry per CDR3 protein, no DNA. The specimen's table records nearly 450,000 distinct CDR3 sequences. General study points: People with IBD had fewer clonotypes in common with others than healthy twins did, especially with disease activity. Twins with IBD were found to have lower TCRbeta diversity (inverse Simpson) than healthy co-twins.

Sequenced material: blood. The V and J genes are TRBV6-2 or TRBV6-3 and TRBJ2-7; no DNA is available, so the TRBD1 call from TCRdb remains unchecked. This clonotype originated in a human donor with ulcerative colitis or Crohn's disease, or a healthy co-twin of an affected twin (not recorded which). CDR3 sequence: CASSYRQGTYEQYF.